This TCR beta chain was sequenced for a study of cytomegalovirus exposure and HLA in healthy donors. Trimming took off 2 bases at V and 4 bases at J, with 11 bases between the two ends. This CDR3 spans 14 amino acids. CDR1 and CDR2 (germline): SNHLY, FYNNEI. The PCR used 60 Vbeta and 13 Jbeta primers. Sequencing used immunoSEQ multiplex PCR; TCRdb keeps in-frame clones, though not all of them. The table has some 270,000 clones, roughly 91% seen once. The chain has TRBV2 and TRBJ1-2; D perhaps matches TRBD1 (5 bases). The TCR originated in a girl aged 2-10 years in good health and CMV-seronegative. The sample was PBMCs. CDR3 sequence (DNA): TGTGCCAGCAGTGAACGGCCAGGGATCTATGGCTACACCTTC. Residues: CASSERPGIYGYTF.